The 12 T cell receptor beta chains below come from one sample, sequenced in a study of cytomegalovirus exposure and HLA in healthy donors. The PCR ran on 60 Vbeta and 13 Jbeta primers. The protocol was immunoSEQ multiplex PCR, while the TCRdb copy is restricted to in-frame clones and leaves out a portion. The sample has 100,000 to 150,000 clones, over 75% seen once. The sample comprised PBMCs. These receptors all stem from a middle-aged woman in good health and CMV-seropositive.

This chain uses TRBV5-1 with TRBJ2-7; 7 bases are shared with TRBD1. The CDR3 loop spans 16 amino acids. The germline gives CDR1 SGHRS, CDR2 YFSETQ. After removal of 0 bases from V and 0 bases from J, the junction contained 6 bases not matched to a gene. The CDR3 nucleotides read TGCGCCAGCAGCTTGGAAGGGGGCGGGTCCTCCTACGAGCAGTACTTC. Protein: CASSLEGGGSSYEQYF.

The chain recombines TRBV27 with TRBJ1-2; D is unclear. There are 14 residues in the CDR3. Trimming removed 1 base from V and 8 bases from J, with 14 bases in between. Germline-derived CDR1 and CDR2 are MNHEY and SMNVEV (reference sequence). CDR3 sequence reads: CASSLLPSGGGYTF. The CDR3 DNA reads as TGTGCCAGCAGTTTATTGCCTAGCGGCGGGGGCTACACCTTC.

This clone has only a few counts. The chain is built from TRBV5-6 and TRBJ1-3, with D perhaps TRBD1 (5 bases). This CDR3 comprises 15 residues. V was pared by 1 base and J by 4 bases, with 12 bases between. CDR1 is SGHDT and CDR2 is YYEEEE in the germline V gene. CDR3 DNA: TGTGCCAGCAGCTTGCGATCAGGGTCCGGAAACACCATATATTTT. Protein: CASSLRSGSGNTIYF.

The chain uses TRBV4-2 and TRBJ2-7, with TRBD1 matching over 10 bases. In germline, CDR1 is LGHNA, CDR2 YNFKEQ. Losses at the gene ends were 3 bases for V and 2 bases for J; bases not matched to a gene: 13. This CDR3 is 18 amino acids long. Written as DNA, the CDR3 is TGTGCCAGCAGCCAGCGGCTCGGGGGACAGGGGACGACCTACGAGCAGTACTTC. The encoded protein is CASSQRLGGQGTTYEQYF.

The chain is built from TRBV18 and TRBJ1-1, with D hard to call. Germline assignment: CDR1 KGHSH and CDR2 LQKENI. This CDR3 spans 13 amino acids. Trimming shortened V by 6 bases and J by 3 bases, and 11 bases separated the two germline ends. The CDR3 bases are TGTGCCAGCTCTTCCGGGAAGGACACTGAAGCTTTCTTT. Translating it yields CASSSGKDTEAFF.

The chain has TRBV5-1 and TRBJ2-1; weak D call: TRBD1 (6 bases). CDR1 and CDR2 (germline): SGHRS, YFSETQ. Trimming cost V 4 bases and J 0 bases, with 11 bases left between them. The CDR3 consists of 15 residues. The CDR3 DNA reads as TGCGCCAGCAGCCACGACAGGAGCTCCTACAATGAGCAGTTCTTC. Translating gives CASSHDRSSYNEQFF. The entire variable domain, with the rest obtained from reference TRBV5-1 and TRBJ2-1, is as follows: KAGVTQTPRYLIKTRGQQVTLSCSPISGHRSVSWYQQTPGQGLQFLFEYFSETQRNKGNFPGRFSGRQFSNSRSEMNVSTLELGDSALYLCASSHDRSSYNEQFFGPGTRLTVL.

This clone was counted only a few times. The gene calls are TRBV10-3 and TRBJ2-7; weak D call: TRBD2 (5 bases). The CDR3 spans 16 residues. The germline V and J ends were trimmed by 4 bases and 9 bases, with 25 bases remaining between them. Germline lookup yields CDR1 ENHRY and CDR2 SYGVKD. The CDR3 sequence is CAISASARQPTSGQYF. CDR3 bases: TGTGCCATCAGTGCGAGCGCGCGCCAGCCTACGAGCGGGCAGTACTTC.

This clone was seen a few times. The chain links TRBV9 to TRBJ1-2; the match to TRBD1 covers 9 bases. Trimming took 0 bases from V and 4 from J; bases not matched to a gene: 7. Germline V CDR1 and CDR2: SGDLS, YYNGEE. The CDR3 has 16 residues. The DNA for the CDR3 is TGTGCCAGCAGCGTAGCTGCGGGACAGGGTGGCTATGGCTACACCTTC. This sequence encodes CASSVAAGQGGYGYTF. Drawing the rest from reference TRBV9 and TRBJ1-2, the complete variable domain is DSGVTQTPKHLITATGQRVTLRCSPRSGDLSVYWYQQSLDQGLQFLIQYYNGEERAKGNILERFSAQQFPDLHSELNLSSLELGDSALYFCASSVAAGQGGYGYTFGSGTRLTVV.

The chain couples TRBV2 to TRBJ1-6; D ambiguous. The CDR3 covers 14 residues. Germline lookup yields CDR1 SNHLY and CDR2 FYNNEI. The V and J ends lost 8 bases and 0 bases respectively, with 8 bases between them. As DNA, the CDR3 is TGTGCCAGCGCACCGGGCTCCTATAATTCACCCCTCCACTTT. Amino acids: CASAPGSYNSPLHF.

The genes are TRBV5-1 and TRBJ2-3; TRBD2 is a possible D gene (6 bases). Trimming pared 4 bases from V and 6 bases from J, leaving 21 bases between. The CDR3 consists of 16 residues. Germline loops: CDR1 SGHRS, CDR2 YFSETQ. The DNA for the CDR3 is TGCGCCAGCAGCGACGGGAGTCTGCTCGTGGGGGATACGCAGTATTTT. Protein: CASSDGSLLVGDTQYF.

The CDR3 loop reads CASSQDGPENEKLFF. CDR3 coding DNA: TGCGCCAGCAGCCAAGATGGCCCGGAGAATGAAAAACTGTTTTTT. This chain uses TRBV4-3 with TRBJ1-4; D gene uncertain. V dropped 0 bases and J dropped 5 bases, with 10 bases sitting between them. Germline loops: CDR1 LGHNA, CDR2 YSLEER. This CDR3 has 15 amino acids.

V gene TRBV6-5 combines with J gene TRBJ1-3; possibly TRBD1 for D (6 bases). V was pared by 2 bases and J by 0 bases, with 11 bases between. The CDR3 has 16 amino acids. CDR1 is MNHEY and CDR2 is SVGAGI in the germline V gene. The CDR3 is CASSYLTGTSGNTIYF. The CDR3 DNA sequence: TGTGCCAGCAGTTACCTAACAGGGACCTCTGGAAACACCATATATTTT.